This TCR beta chain appears in the sequencing data of a study of metastatic and nonmetastatic thyroid tumors. Trimming pared 5 bases from V and 3 bases from J, leaving 28 bases between. This CDR3 is built from 19 residues. CDR1 and CDR2 (germline): SGHAT, FQNNGV. There were no patients who had received any treatment before thyroid surgery. MiXCR was used by TCRdb to re-call the PCR reads. Of some 4,500 clones in the sample, roughly 19% are singletons; the top ten hold less than 30%. The chain is built from TRBV11-2 and TRBJ2-5; tentatively, D is TRBD1 or TRBD2 (5 bases each). The receptor was isolated from a male donor with papillary thyroid cancer or a benign thyroid nodule (not recorded which). Some clones in this sample may be carry-over from other donors' samples. Sequencing input: adjacent normal tissue. This chain's CDR3 is CASSEGILAWGSLKETQYF. CDR3 coding DNA: TGTGCCAGCAGCGAGGGTATTCTCGCGTGGGGGTCACTCAAAGAGACCCAGTACTTC. Based on the CDR3 plus reference TRBV11-2 and TRBJ2-5, the full variable domain is EAGVAQSPRYKIIEKRQSVAFWCNPISGHATLYWYQQILGQGPKLLIQFQNNGVVDDSQLPKDRFSAERLKGVDSTLKIQPAKLEDSAVYLCASSEGILAWGSLKETQYFGPGTRLLVL.